Sequencing of this T cell receptor (beta chain) was carried out in a study of CD8+ T cells in alopecia areata. Across the whole study: Administration of oral tofacitinib to treated patients was at 5 to 10 mg twice daily.

In each case, RNA was isolated and then reverse transcribed into cDNA as the sequencing template. Data came from immunoSEQ multiplex PCR; TCRdb stores just in-frame clones and leaves some out. The profile shows some 130,000 clones, about 50% of them singletons. The CDR3 consists of 15 residues. CDR1 and CDR2 (germline): SEHNR, FQNEAQ (reference sequence). Trimming cost V 5 bases and J 3 bases; bases outside gene matches: 9. The origin of this receptor is a human donor with alopecia areata. The chain uses TRBV7-9 and TRBJ2-7, with 8 bases lining up with TRBD2. The input for sequencing was CD8+ T cells sorted from blood, taken at week 0. The CDR3 bases are TGTGCCAGCAGCCCAATAGCGGGGAACAACTACGAGCAGTACTTC. The encoded protein is CASSPIAGNNYEQYF.